This T cell receptor beta chain stems from a study of shared clonotypes between healthy human individuals. The ends lost 7 bases at V and 5 bases at J; junction bases unmatched: 11. The CDR3 is made up of 15 amino acids. Germline CDR1 reads MDHEN; CDR2 reads SYDVKM. Each cell subset's genomic DNA was divided evenly among several immunoSEQ plates. As originally analysed: As immunoSEQ supplied junction-only sequences (without quality scores), filtering differed. The protocol was immunoSEQ multiplex PCR, while the TCRdb copy is restricted to in-frame clones and leaves out a portion. Clonal size and the V and J genes are those of that table, whereas D and trimming came from the DNA. This sample has more than 400,000 clones; approximately 80% occur once, and the top ten carry around 12%. The donors were all Caucasian adults (living in Nashville, Tennessee).

The genes are TRBV28 and TRBJ2-3; TRBD2 matches 8 bases. Sequenced sample: PBMCs. The TCR originated in a woman aged 40 to 50 in good health. Some clones in this sample may be carry-over from other donors' samples. In DNA, the CDR3 is TGTGCCAGCACCCCCCCCGGGACTAGTCGAGATACGCAGTATTTT. Translation: CASTPPGTSRDTQYF.